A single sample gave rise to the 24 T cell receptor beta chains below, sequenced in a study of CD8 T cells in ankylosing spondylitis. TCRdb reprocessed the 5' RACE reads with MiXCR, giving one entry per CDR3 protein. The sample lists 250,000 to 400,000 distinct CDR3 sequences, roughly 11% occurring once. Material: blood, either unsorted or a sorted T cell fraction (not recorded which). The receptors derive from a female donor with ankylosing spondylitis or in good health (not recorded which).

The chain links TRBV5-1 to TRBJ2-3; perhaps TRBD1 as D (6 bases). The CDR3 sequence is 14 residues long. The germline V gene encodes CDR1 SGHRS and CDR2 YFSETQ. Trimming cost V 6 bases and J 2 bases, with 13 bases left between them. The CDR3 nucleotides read TGCGCCAGCACCCAAGGACAGAACACAGATACGCAGTATTTT. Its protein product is CASTQGQNTDTQYF. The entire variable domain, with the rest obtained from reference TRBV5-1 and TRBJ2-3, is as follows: KAGVTQTPRYLIKTRGQQVTLSCSPISGHRSVSWYQQTPGQGLQFLFEYFSETQRNKGNFPGRFSGRQFSNSRSEMNVSTLELGDSALYLCASTQGQNTDTQYFGPGTRLTVL.

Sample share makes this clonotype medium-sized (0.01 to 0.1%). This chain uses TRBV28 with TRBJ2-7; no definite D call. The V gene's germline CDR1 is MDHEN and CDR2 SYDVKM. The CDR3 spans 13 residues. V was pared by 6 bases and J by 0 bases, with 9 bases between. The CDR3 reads CASSLGVSYEQYF. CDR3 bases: TGTGCCAGCAGCTTAGGAGTCTCCTACGAGCAGTACTTC.

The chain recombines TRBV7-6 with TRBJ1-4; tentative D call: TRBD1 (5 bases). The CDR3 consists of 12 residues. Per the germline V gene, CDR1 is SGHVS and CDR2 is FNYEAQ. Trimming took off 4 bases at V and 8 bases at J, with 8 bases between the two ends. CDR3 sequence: CASSSRGEKLFF. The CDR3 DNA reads TGTGCCAGCAGCTCCCGGGGGGAAAAACTGTTTTTT.

As DNA, the CDR3 is TGTGCCAGCAGCCAAGGGATTGACAGCGGAGGCTACACCTTC. Translation gives CASSQGIDSGGYTF. V is TRBV3-1 and J is TRBJ1-2, with D perhaps matching TRBD1 (5 bases). Germline lookup yields CDR1 LGHDT and CDR2 YNNKEL (reference sequence). V gave up 1 base and J gave up 8 bases, with 14 bases separating them. The CDR3 spans 14 residues.

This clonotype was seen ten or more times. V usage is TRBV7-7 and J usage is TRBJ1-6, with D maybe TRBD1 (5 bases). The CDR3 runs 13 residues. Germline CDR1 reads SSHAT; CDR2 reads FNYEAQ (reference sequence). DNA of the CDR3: TGTGCTAGTAGCAGGGATTATAATTCACCCCTCCACTTT. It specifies CASSRDYNSPLHF.

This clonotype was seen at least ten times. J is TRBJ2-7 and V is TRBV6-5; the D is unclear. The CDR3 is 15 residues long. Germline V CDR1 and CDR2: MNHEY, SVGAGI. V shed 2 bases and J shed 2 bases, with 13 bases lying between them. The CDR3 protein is CASSYDGRGAYEQYF. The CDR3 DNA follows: TGTGCCAGCAGTTACGACGGTCGAGGCGCCTACGAGCAGTACTTC.

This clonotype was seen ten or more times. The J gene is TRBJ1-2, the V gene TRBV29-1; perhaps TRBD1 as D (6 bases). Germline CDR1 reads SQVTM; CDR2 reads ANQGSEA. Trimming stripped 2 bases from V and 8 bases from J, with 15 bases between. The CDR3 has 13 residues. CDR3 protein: CSVEWSTGHGYTF. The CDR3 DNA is TGCAGCGTTGAATGGTCAACAGGGCACGGCTACACCTTC.

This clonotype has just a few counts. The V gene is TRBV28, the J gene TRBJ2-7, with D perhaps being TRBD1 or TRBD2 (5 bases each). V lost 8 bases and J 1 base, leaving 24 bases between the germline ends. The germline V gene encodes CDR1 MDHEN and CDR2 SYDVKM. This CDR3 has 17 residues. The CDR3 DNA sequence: TGTGCCAGCGTACCAAATATAGGGACCGGGAAATCCTACGAGCAGTACTTC. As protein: CASVPNIGTGKSYEQYF.

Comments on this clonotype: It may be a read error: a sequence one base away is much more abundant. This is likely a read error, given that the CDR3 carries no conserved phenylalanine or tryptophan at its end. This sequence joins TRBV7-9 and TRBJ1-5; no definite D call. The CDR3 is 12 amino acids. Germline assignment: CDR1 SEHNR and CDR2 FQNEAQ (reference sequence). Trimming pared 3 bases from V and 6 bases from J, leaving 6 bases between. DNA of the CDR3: TGTGCCAGCAGCTTTATAGGTCAGCCCCAGCATTCT. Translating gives CASSFIGQPQHS.

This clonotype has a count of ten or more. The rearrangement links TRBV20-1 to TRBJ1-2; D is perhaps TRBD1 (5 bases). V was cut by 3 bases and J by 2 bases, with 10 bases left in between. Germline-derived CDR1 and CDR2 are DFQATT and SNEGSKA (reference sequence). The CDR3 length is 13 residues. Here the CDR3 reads CSARGQTNYGYTF. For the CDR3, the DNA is TGCAGTGCTAGGGGGCAGACCAACTATGGCTACACCTTC.

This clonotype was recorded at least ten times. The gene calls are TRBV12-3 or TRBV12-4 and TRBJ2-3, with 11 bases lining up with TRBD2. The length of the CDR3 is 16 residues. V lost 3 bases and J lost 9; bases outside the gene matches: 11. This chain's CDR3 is CASSFTTSGALRTQYF. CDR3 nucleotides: TGTGCCAGCAGTTTTACGACTAGCGGGGCCCTTCGAACGCAGTATTTT.

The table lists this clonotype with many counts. In nucleotides, the CDR3 is TGCGCCAGCAGCTTGACCGGGACTATCTTGAGCTCCTACAATGAGCAGTTCTTC. It translates to CASSLTGTILSSYNEQFF. The chain links TRBV5-1 to TRBJ2-1, with 7 bases fitting TRBD2. The V segment lost 1 base and the J segment 0 bases; nucleotides outside the gene matches: 10. The CDR3 runs to 18 residues. Looked up from germline, CDR1 is SGHRS and CDR2 is YFSETQ.

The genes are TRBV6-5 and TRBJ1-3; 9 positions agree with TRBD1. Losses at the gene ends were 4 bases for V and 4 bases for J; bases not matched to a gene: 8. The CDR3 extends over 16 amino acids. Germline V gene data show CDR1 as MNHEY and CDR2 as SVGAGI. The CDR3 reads CASSSLGTGRGNTIYF. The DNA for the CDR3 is TGTGCCAGCAGTTCGCTAGGGACAGGGAGAGGAAACACCATATATTTT.

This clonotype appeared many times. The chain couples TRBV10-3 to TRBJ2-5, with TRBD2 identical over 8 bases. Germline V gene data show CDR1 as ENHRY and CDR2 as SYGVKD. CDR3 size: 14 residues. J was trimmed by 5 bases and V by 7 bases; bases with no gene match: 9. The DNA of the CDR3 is TGTGCCATCATGGGGAGCGGGAGTACGGAGACCCAGTACTTC. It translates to CAIMGSGSTETQYF.

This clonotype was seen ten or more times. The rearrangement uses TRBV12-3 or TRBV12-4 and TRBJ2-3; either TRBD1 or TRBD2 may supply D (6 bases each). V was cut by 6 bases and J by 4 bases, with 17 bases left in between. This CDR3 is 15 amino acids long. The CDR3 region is CASRAYIGGADTQYF. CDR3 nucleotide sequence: TGTGCCAGCAGAGCCTACATCGGGGGCGCAGATACGCAGTATTTT.

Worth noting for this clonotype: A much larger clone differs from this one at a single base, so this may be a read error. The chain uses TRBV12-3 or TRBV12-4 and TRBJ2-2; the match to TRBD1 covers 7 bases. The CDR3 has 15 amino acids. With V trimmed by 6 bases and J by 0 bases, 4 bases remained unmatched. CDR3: CASRLGQPNTGELFF. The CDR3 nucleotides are TGTGCCAGCAGACTGGGACAGCCGAACACCGGGGAGCTGTTTTTT.

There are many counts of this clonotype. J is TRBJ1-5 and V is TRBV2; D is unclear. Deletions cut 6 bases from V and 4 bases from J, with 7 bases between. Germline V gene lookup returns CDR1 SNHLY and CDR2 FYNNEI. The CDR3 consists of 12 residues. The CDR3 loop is CASRKGNQPQHF. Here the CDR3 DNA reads TGTGCCAGCAGGAAGGGTAATCAGCCCCAGCATTTT.

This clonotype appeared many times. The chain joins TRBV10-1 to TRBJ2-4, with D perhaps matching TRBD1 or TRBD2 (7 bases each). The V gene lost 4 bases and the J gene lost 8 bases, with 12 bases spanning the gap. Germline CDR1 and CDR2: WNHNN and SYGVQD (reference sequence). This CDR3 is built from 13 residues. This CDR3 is CASSVTGRDIQYF. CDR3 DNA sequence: TGCGCCAGCAGTGTGACAGGGAGGGACATTCAGTACTTC.

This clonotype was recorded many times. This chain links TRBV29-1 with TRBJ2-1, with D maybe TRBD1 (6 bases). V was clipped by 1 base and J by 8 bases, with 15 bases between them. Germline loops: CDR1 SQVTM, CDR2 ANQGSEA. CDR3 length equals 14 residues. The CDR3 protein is CSVEGQIGGYEQFF. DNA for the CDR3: TGCAGCGTTGAAGGGCAAATAGGGGGATATGAGCAGTTCTTC.

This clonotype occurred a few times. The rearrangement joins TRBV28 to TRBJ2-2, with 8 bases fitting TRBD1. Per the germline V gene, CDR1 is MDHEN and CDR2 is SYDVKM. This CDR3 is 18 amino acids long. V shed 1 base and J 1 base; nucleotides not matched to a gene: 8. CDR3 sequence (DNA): TGTGCCAGCAGTTTATACCCCCCAGGGACAGGGAACACCGGGGAGCTGTTTTTT. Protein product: CASSLYPPGTGNTGELFF.

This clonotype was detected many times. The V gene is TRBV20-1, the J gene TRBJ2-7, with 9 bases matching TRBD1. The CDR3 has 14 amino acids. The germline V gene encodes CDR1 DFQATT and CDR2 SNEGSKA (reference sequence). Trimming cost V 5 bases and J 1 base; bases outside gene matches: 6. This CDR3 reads CSAAGTGYSYEQYF. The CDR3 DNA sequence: TGCAGTGCTGCCGGGACAGGGTATTCCTACGAGCAGTACTTC.

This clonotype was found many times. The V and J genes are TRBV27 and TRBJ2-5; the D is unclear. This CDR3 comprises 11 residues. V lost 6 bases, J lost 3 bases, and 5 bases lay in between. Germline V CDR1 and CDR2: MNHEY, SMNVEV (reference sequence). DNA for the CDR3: TGTGCCAGCAGCCACAAAGAGACCCAGTACTTC. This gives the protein CASSHKETQYF.

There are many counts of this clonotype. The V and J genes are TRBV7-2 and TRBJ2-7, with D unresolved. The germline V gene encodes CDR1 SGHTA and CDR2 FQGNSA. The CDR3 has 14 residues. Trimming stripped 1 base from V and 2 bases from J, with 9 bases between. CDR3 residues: CASSLGVRAYEQYF. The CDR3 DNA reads TGTGCCAGCAGCTTAGGGGTCAGAGCCTACGAGCAGTACTTC.

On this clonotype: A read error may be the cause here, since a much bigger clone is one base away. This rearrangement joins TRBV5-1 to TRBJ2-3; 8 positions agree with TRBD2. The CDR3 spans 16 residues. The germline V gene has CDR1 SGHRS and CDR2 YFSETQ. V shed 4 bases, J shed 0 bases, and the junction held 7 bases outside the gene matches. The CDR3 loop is CASSLVTSGSTDTQYF. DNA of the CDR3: TGCGCCAGCAGCCTGGTAACTAGCGGCAGCACAGATACGCAGTATTTT.